In its sample, the clone carrying this T cell receptor beta chain was seen once. Its target is unknown. The CDR3 consists of 14 residues. Deletions cut 3 bases from V and 9 bases from J, with 16 bases between. The germline gives CDR1 SGDLS, CDR2 YYNGEE. This sample was taken from a study of CD8+CD57+ T cells in acquired aplastic anemia. Whole-study context: Sorted CD4+ and CD8+ cell DNA averaged about 3 ug.

Those patients picked for sequencing had displayed CD8+CD57+ cell expansion on flow cytometry. Everyone among the patients had severe acquired aplastic anemia. No therapy had been given to the patients at the time of blood sampling. According to the study, genomic DNA was the template for TCR beta VDJ and CDR3 profiling. TCRdb analysed the reads with MiXCR anew, one entry per CDR3 protein. Among 250,000 to 300,000 distinct CDR3 sequences, around three fifths were seen once, and the ten largest hold under 1.5%. Study-level points and caveats: Patients and controls had in common 25 to 30 CD8+ CDR3 sequences.

The rearrangement joins TRBV9 to TRBJ2-1; D may be TRBD2 (5 bases). Sample: sorted CD4+, CD8+, or CD8+CD57+ T cells (not recorded which) from PBMCs. The receptor's source is a human donor with aplastic anemia. The CDR3 loop reads CASSAGLLGGEQFF. In nucleotides, the CDR3 is TGTGCCAGCAGCGCCGGACTGTTAGGAGGTGAGCAGTTCTTC. The variable domain in full, with the rest retrieved from reference TRBV9 and TRBJ2-1, is DSGVTQTPKHLITATGQRVTLRCSPRSGDLSVYWYQQSLDQGLQFLIQYYNGEERAKGNILERFSAQQFPDLHSELNLSSLELGDSALYFCASSAGLLGGEQFFGPGTRLTVL.